The rows below give T cell receptor beta chains drawn from one sample of a study of CD8 T cells in ankylosing spondylitis. Each CDR3 protein is one row after TCRdb ran MiXCR on the 5' RACE reads. The repertoire holds about 540,000 distinct CDR3 sequences, with 9.5% to 15% as singletons. The sample taken for sequencing was blood, either unsorted or a sorted T cell fraction (not recorded which). Source of these receptors: a male donor with ankylosing spondylitis. Both conserved end residues are part of each CDR3. The D gene is left open where the match is weak. Clone size is shown for a subset of rows, as once, few, many or a class of expanded clone.

V: TRBV6-5; D: NA; J: TRBJ1-6; size: few; CDR3: CASSYRLESNSPLHF; DNA: TGTGCCAGCAGTTACAGGCTCGAGAGTAATTCACCCCTCCACTTT
V: TRBV9; D: NA; J: TRBJ2-1; size: many; CDR3: CASSGPATDASYNEQFF; DNA: TGTGCCAGCAGCGGTCCGGCGACAGACGCTTCCTACAATGAGCAGTTCTTC
V: TRBV29-1; D: TRBD2; J: TRBJ2-7; size: few; CDR3: CSVFTSGSTEQYF; DNA: TGCAGCGTTTTTACTAGCGGGAGCACCGAGCAGTACTTC
V: TRBV5-1; D: NA; J: TRBJ1-1; size: NA; CDR3: CASSLKGHSNTEAFF; DNA: TGCGCCAGCAGCTTGAAGGGACATTCGAACACTGAAGCTTTCTTT
V: TRBV11-2; D: NA; J: TRBJ2-1; size: NA; CDR3: CASSLEGGINYNEQFF; DNA: TGTGCCAGCAGCTTAGAGGGGGGTATCAACTACAATGAGCAGTTCTTC
V: TRBV12-3/TRBV12-4; D: NA; J: TRBJ2-1; size: NA; CDR3: CASKEGMNEQFF; DNA: TGTGCCAGCAAGGAGGGGATGAATGAGCAGTTCTTC
V: TRBV5-1; D: NA; J: TRBJ1-4; size: NA; CDR3: CASSSRGTDEKLFF; DNA: TGCGCCAGCAGCTCTAGGGGGACGGATGAAAAACTGTTTTTT
V: TRBV20-1; D: NA; J: TRBJ2-2; size: few; CDR3: CSARQALGPGELFF; DNA: TGCAGTGCTAGACAGGCCCTAGGGCCCGGGGAGCTGTTTTTT
V: TRBV24-1; D: TRBD2; J: TRBJ2-1; size: NA; CDR3: CATSDLVAGSYNEQFF; DNA: TGTGCCACCAGTGATTTGGTAGCGGGGTCCTACAATGAGCAGTTCTTC
V: TRBV6-5; D: TRBD2; J: TRBJ2-1; size: NA; CDR3: CASSYGLAVTNEQFF; DNA: TGTGCCAGCAGTTACGGACTAGCGGTTACTAATGAGCAGTTCTTC
V: TRBV13; D: NA; J: TRBJ1-1; size: few; CDR3: CASSLEGSSAEAFF; DNA: TGTGCCAGCAGCTTAGAGGGCAGCTCAGCTGAAGCTTTCTTT
V: TRBV5-1; D: TRBD1; J: TRBJ2-3; size: many; CDR3: CASSSTGADTQYF; DNA: TGCGCCAGCAGCTCGACAGGGGCAGATACGCAGTATTTT
V: TRBV5-1; D: TRBD2; J: TRBJ2-1; size: NA; CDR3: CASSLGLAGNDEQFF; DNA: TGCGCCAGCAGCCTGGGACTAGCGGGTAATGATGAGCAGTTCTTC
V: TRBV7-2; D: TRBD2; J: TRBJ2-5; size: NA; CDR3: CASSLSRLAGVETQYF; DNA: TGTGCCAGCAGCTTATCGAGACTAGCGGGAGTGGAGACCCAGTACTTC
V: TRBV7-9; D: NA; J: TRBJ1-2; size: few; CDR3: CASSTTGSGSDYGYTF; DNA: TGTGCCAGCAGCACTACAGGGTCGGGGTCGGACTATGGCTACACCTTC
V: TRBV18; D: NA; J: TRBJ2-3; size: many; CDR3: CASSPLTRTDTQYF; DNA: TGTGCCAGCTCACCACTAACCCGCACAGATACGCAGTATTTT
V: TRBV20-1; D: TRBD1; J: TRBJ2-7; size: many; CDR3: CSARGGGTGGTYEQYF; DNA: TGCAGTGCTAGAGGGGGAGGGACAGGGGGCACCTACGAGCAGTACTTC
V: TRBV6-5; D: NA; J: TRBJ1-5; size: few; CDR3: CASSYGGIFQPQHF; DNA: TGTGCCAGCAGTTACGGGGGGATATTTCAGCCCCAGCATTTT
V: TRBV5-1; D: TRBD2; J: TRBJ2-5; size: few; CDR3: CASSWAASGTRETQYF; DNA: TGCGCCAGCAGCTGGGCAGCTAGCGGGACTAGGGAGACCCAGTACTTC
V: TRBV24-1; D: TRBD1; J: TRBJ2-1; size: many; CDR3: CATSDSGTGFEQFF; DNA: TGTGCCACCAGTGACTCGGGGACAGGGTTTGAGCAGTTCTTC
V: TRBV9; D: NA; J: TRBJ2-6; size: few; CDR3: CASSVAGAGANVLTF; DNA: TGTGCCAGCAGCGTAGCTGGCGCAGGGGCCAACGTCCTGACTTTC
V: TRBV11-2; D: NA; J: TRBJ2-5; size: few; CDR3: CASSQISQETQYF; DNA: TGTGCCAGCAGCCAGATCTCACAAGAGACCCAGTACTTC